This TCR beta chain was retrieved from a study of human T cells and chemical hapten exposure. TCRdb independently ran MiXCR on the RACE reads; one entry per CDR3 protein. Of roughly 92,000 distinct CDR3 sequences listed, roughly 11% were seen once; the top ten hold about 3%. The CDR3 extends over 16 amino acids. The trim removed 3 bases at V and 4 bases at J, leaving 7 bases unmatched. The germline V gene encodes CDR1 SGHDN and CDR2 FVKESK. Time point meaning: patch test 2, 6 weeks after DPC sensitization. The treatment denotes: therapeutic diphenylcyclopropenone sensitization with weekly scalp DPC. This chain uses TRBV14 with TRBJ1-3; TRBD1 matches 9 bases. The source was whole blood, collected in connection with sensitization to the hapten diphenylcyclopropenone (DPC). This sequence was found in a woman in her 40s with alopecia areata. Some clones in this sample may be carry-over from other donors' samples. CDR3 bases: TGTGCCAGCAGCCAGATACAGGGGGCTGGAGGAAACACCATATATTTT. Translation gives CASSQIQGAGGNTIYF.